Presented here are 9 T cell receptor beta chains from one specimen sequenced in a study of response to subunit inactivated influenza vaccine. Each CDR3 protein gets one entry after TCRdb re-called the RT-PCR reads with MiXCR. The table shows about 780,000 distinct CDR3 sequences, with under 20% occurring only once. The source was PBMCs from blood, collected 4 to 6 days after vaccination. Every receptor here comes from a man between 50 and 59 years old who received an inactivated influenza vaccine.

This chain uses TRBV7-2 with TRBJ2-4; 14 bases line up with TRBD2. Trimming took 5 bases from V and 9 from J; bases not matched to a gene: 6. Germline V lookup: CDR1 SGHTA, CDR2 FQGNSA. The CDR3 contains 15 residues. The CDR3 DNA follows: TGTGCCAGCAGCCGACTAGCGGGAGGGCCAGGCATTCAGTACTTC. Amino acid sequence: CASSRLAGGPGIQYF.

Here the CDR3 reads CASSQDIGFETQYF. The CDR3 nucleotides read TGTGCCAGCAGCCAAGATATAGGGTTTGAGACCCAGTACTTC. This chain links TRBV3-1 with TRBJ2-5; D is ambiguous. The length of the CDR3 is 14 residues. Trimming removed 0 bases at V and 5 bases at J, with 10 bases between. Germline values: CDR1 LGHDT, CDR2 YNNKEL (reference sequence).

V gene TRBV5-6 combines with J gene TRBJ2-7; 7 positions match TRBD2. The CDR3 contains 14 residues. Germline CDR1 SGHDT, CDR2 YYEEEE. J lost 3 bases, V lost 0 bases, and 3 bases had no gene match. CDR3 nucleotides: TGTGCCAGCAGCTTGGTGCTAGCGGACTACGAGCAGTACTTC. Its translation: CASSLVLADYEQYF.

As to this clonotype: At one end the junction does not follow the germline gene, possibly because of a read error. V is TRBV7-9 and J is TRBJ2-7, with D perhaps matching TRBD2 (7 bases). Germline CDR1 and CDR2: SEHNR and FQNEAQ (reference sequence). The CDR3 has 15 residues. The chain's CDR3 is CASSTTTGGSHEQYF. The CDR3 DNA sequence: TGTGCCAGCAGTACCACTACGGGGGGCTCCCACGAGCAGTACTTC.

The V and J genes are TRBV12-3 or TRBV12-4 and TRBJ1-2; D not resolved. CDR3 length: 14 residues. The V end was cut by 6 bases, the J end by 8 bases, with 19 bases between. The CDR3 sequence: CASSQDGRGRGYTF. The CDR3 DNA sequence: TGTGCCAGCAGCCAGGACGGCCGGGGTAGGGGCTACACCTTC.

The table lists this clonotype with many counts. The rearrangement uses TRBV29-1 and TRBJ2-1; 9 bases map to TRBD2. The CDR3 extends over 14 amino acids. Germline loops: CDR1 SQVTM, CDR2 ANQGSEA. After removal of 6 bases from V and 3 bases from J, the junction contained 6 bases not matched to a gene. The CDR3 here is CSVVAGVSYNEQFF. CDR3 sequence (DNA): TGCAGCGTGGTAGCGGGAGTAAGCTACAATGAGCAGTTCTTC.

This clonotype was seen at least ten times. The chain couples TRBV20-1 to TRBJ2-5; D not certain. V lost 5 bases to trimming and J lost 0 bases, with 1 base between them. The CDR3 spans 10 residues. Germline assignment: CDR1 DFQATT and CDR2 SNEGSKA (reference sequence). This CDR3 is CSAYQETQYF. As DNA, the CDR3 is TGCAGTGCTTACCAAGAGACCCAGTACTTC.

The chain couples TRBV7-9 to TRBJ2-1; no firm D call. Between the trimmed V and J ends, which lost 2 bases and 5 bases, there was a span of 7 bases. This CDR3 comprises 13 residues. The germline CDR1 and CDR2 sequences are SEHNR and FQNEAQ (reference sequence). The CDR3 DNA follows: TGTGCCAGCAGCTTATCTTTTAACAATGAGCAGTTCTTC. This gives the protein CASSLSFNNEQFF.

This clonotype was found a few times. The genes are TRBV10-3 and TRBJ2-3, with a possible D match to TRBD2 (6 bases). CDR3 length: 12 amino acids. V shed 3 bases and J shed 10 bases, with 11 bases lying between them. Germline-derived CDR1 and CDR2 are ENHRY and SYGVKD. The CDR3 nucleotides are TGTGCCATCAGTGACGCGGGGAGTTCGCAGTATTTT. Its translation: CAISDAGSSQYF.